The T cell receptor (beta chain) described here comes from a study of blood T cells in healthy people across ages. The study, taken as a whole, reports: Calculation of diversity from one million T cells yielded estimates considered to be underestimates. Across the age range, TCR beta diversity per million T cells fell in a roughly linear way. When set beside aged donors, long-lived donors presented more naive CD4+ cells and higher diversity. Any changes in expanded clonotypes were possibly confounded, as donor CMV status remained unknown.

As to this clonotype: Antigen: not known.

The use of a sample-barcoded 5' primer and a J-beta primer mix characterized a second PCR of roughly 6 to 11 cycles. MiXCR, applied by TCRdb to the 5' RACE reads, yields one record per CDR3 protein. The sample yields about 1.4 million distinct CDR3 sequences, around 59% seen once. CDR1 is MNHEY, CDR2 SVGAGI, per germline. Trimming cost V 2 bases and J 4 bases, with 9 bases left between them. This CDR3 is 14 amino acids long. This sequence originates from a man aged 18 to 29 in good health. The chain has TRBV6-5 and TRBJ2-1, with D possibly being TRBD1 (5 bases). The sample consisted of blood. The CDR3 reads CASSYAGHYNEQFF. The DNA for the CDR3 is TGTGCCAGCAGTTACGCCGGACATTACAATGAGCAGTTCTTC.